A single sample gave rise to the 7 T cell receptor beta chains below, sequenced in a study of T cell repertoires in cytomegalovirus infection. TCRdb reprocessed the reads via MiXCR and lists one record per CDR3 protein. The data show some 97,000 distinct CDR3 sequences, with less than 25% seen just once and roughly two fifths held by the top ten. Sequenced input: CD8+ T cells from PBMCs. These receptors all come from a human donor in good health (CMV status not recorded). Some clones in this sample may be carry-over from other donors' samples.

This clonotype was counted ten times or more. The chain employs TRBV30 and TRBJ2-1; possible D gene TRBD1, 6 bases. Trimming shortened V by 1 base and J by 4 bases, and 8 bases separated the two germline ends. The CDR3 extends over 13 amino acids. CDR1 and CDR2 from the germline V gene are GTSNPN and SVGIG (reference sequence). The CDR3 protein is CAWSEDSYNEQFF. The CDR3 coding sequence is TGTGCCTGGAGTGAGGACAGTTACAATGAGCAGTTCTTC.

The J gene is TRBJ2-1, the V gene TRBV6-2 or TRBV6-3; D gene uncertain. CDR3 length: 13 residues. Trimming took off 8 bases at V and 3 bases at J, with 11 bases between the two ends. Germline-derived CDR1 and CDR2 are MNHEY and SVGEGT. CDR3 protein: CASGSVGYNEQFF. The CDR3 DNA sequence: TGTGCCAGCGGCTCCGTCGGCTACAATGAGCAGTTCTTC.

This clonotype showed up many times. The rearrangement joins TRBV10-3 to TRBJ2-2; 11 bases align to TRBD2. Germline CDR1 and CDR2: ENHRY and SYGVKD. V lost 4 bases and J lost 2; bases outside the gene matches: 12. CDR3 size: 19 residues. CDR3 region: CAISATIAGGPRNTGELFF. DNA for the CDR3: TGTGCCATCAGTGCCACTATAGCGGGAGGGCCAAGAAACACCGGGGAGCTGTTTTTT.

This clonotype was seen many times. The gene calls are TRBV7-8 and TRBJ2-5; TRBD1 matches at 7 bases. The germline CDR1 and CDR2 sequences are SGHVS and FQNEAQ. J was trimmed by 2 bases and V by 4 bases; bases with no gene match: 13. The CDR3 contains 17 residues. The CDR3 DNA is TGTGCCAGCAGCTCCTCCGGGACAGAATTTCCGCAAGAGACCCAGTACTTC. Amino acid sequence: CASSSSGTEFPQETQYF. The full variable domain, in which reference TRBV7-8 and TRBJ2-5 provide the parts outside the CDR3, is GAGVSQSPRYKVAKRGQDVALRCDPISGHVSLFWYQQALGQGPEFLTYFQNEAQLDKSGLPSDRFFAERPEGSVSTLKIQRTQQEDSAVYLCASSSSGTEFPQETQYFGPGTRLLVL.

In this sample, this clonotype turned up a few times. The genes are TRBV12-3 or TRBV12-4 and TRBJ1-2; possibly TRBD1 for D (5 bases). The V and J ends lost 2 bases and 8 bases respectively, with 12 bases between them. The CDR3 sequence is 13 residues long. The CDR3 reads CASSLSPGLGYTF. The CDR3 nucleotides are TGTGCCAGCAGTTTAAGCCCAGGGCTCGGCTACACCTTC.

V usage is TRBV5-1 and J usage is TRBJ2-5; TRBD2 is a possible D gene (6 bases). The germline V and J ends were trimmed by 4 bases and 2 bases, with 12 bases remaining between them. The CDR3 is made up of 14 amino acids. Per the germline V gene, CDR1 is SGHRS and CDR2 is YFSETQ. DNA for the CDR3: TGCGCCAGCAGCCCCGAGGAGGGTCAAGAGACCCAGTACTTC. Amino acids: CASSPEEGQETQYF.

This clonotype was seen a few times. CDR3 in DNA: TGTGCCAGCAGCTCTACTAGCGGGAGGGCGGTTTGGAATGAGCAGTTCTTC. Translating gives CASSSTSGRAVWNEQFF. The chain employs TRBV7-9 and TRBJ2-1; 13 bases are a match to TRBD2. There are 17 residues in the CDR3. Unmatched junction bases numbered 10, after V lost 4 bases and J lost 7 bases. The germline V gene encodes CDR1 SEHNR and CDR2 FQNEAQ (reference sequence).